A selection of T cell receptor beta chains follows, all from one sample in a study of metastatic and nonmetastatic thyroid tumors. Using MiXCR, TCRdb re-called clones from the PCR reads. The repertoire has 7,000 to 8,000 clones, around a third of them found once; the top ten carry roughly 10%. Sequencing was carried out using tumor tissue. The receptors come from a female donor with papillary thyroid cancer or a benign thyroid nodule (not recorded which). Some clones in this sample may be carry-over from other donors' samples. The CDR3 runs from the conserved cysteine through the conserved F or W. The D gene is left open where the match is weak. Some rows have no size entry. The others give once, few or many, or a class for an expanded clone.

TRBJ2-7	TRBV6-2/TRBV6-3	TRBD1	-	CASSYPDGQGNDEQYF	TGTGCCAGCAGTTACCCCGATGGACAGGGGAACGATGAGCAGTACTTC
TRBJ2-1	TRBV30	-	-	CAWSGGVAAHNEQFF	TGTGCCTGGAGTGGGGGGGTAGCGGCCCACAATGAGCAGTTCTTC
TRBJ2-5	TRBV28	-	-	CASRPRDSRQETQYF	TGTGCCAGCAGACCTCGGGACTCCAGGCAAGAGACCCAGTACTTC
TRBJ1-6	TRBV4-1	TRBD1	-	CASSQGDRGNSNSPLHF	TGCGCCAGCAGCCAAGGGGACAGGGGGAACTCTAATTCACCCCTCCACTTT
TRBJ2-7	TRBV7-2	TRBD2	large	CASSLWAGEEYEQYF	TGTGCCAGCAGCTTATGGGCGGGAGAGGAATACGAGCAGTACTTC
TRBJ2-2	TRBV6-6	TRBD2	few	CASNPILAGSANTGELFF	TGTGCCAGCAATCCAATACTAGCGGGGAGCGCGAACACCGGGGAGCTGTTTTTT
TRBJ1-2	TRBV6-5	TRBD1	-	CASSYLKTGGRYGYTF	TGTGCCAGCAGTTATTTAAAGACAGGGGGCAGATATGGCTACACCTTC
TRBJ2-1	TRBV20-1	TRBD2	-	CSARATSGRSGNAQFF	TGCAGTGCTAGGGCGACTAGCGGGAGGAGCGGTAATGCGCAGTTCTTC
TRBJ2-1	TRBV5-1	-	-	CASSTEQVARGDEQFF	TGCGCCAGCAGCACGGAACAGGTTGCCAGGGGCGATGAGCAGTTCTTC
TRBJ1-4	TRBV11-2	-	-	CASSLSGSENQKLFF	TGTGCCAGCAGCCTTTCCGGGTCCGAGAATCAAAAACTGTTTTTT
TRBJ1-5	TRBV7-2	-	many	CASSPPGGRPQHF	TGTGCCAGCAGCCCCCCGGGGGGTCGGCCCCAGCATTTT
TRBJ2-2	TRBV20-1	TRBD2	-	CSARSGMNTGELFF	TGCAGTGCTAGAAGCGGGATGAACACCGGGGAGCTGTTTTTT
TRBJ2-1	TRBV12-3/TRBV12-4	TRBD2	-	CASSRLAGGGIPGDEQFF	TGTGCCAGCAGTCGACTAGCGGGAGGTGGGATACCTGGCGATGAGCAGTTCTTC
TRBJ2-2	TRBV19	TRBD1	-	CASSTRTGVYTGELFF	TGTGCCAGTAGTACCCGGACAGGGGTCTACACCGGGGAGCTGTTTTTT
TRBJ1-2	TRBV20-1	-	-	CSVQGLGGYTF	TGCAGTGTCCAGGGATTGGGTGGCTACACCTTC
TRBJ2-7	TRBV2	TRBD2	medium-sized	CASRKEAGGSYEQYF	TGTGCCAGCAGGAAAGAAGCGGGAGGCTCCTACGAGCAGTACTTC
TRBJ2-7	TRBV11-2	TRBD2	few	CASSRGLEDEQYF	TGTGCCAGCAGCCGGGGACTAGAAGACGAGCAGTACTTC
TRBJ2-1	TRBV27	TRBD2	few	CASSLTRLATYNEQFF	TGTGCCAGCAGTTTAACGAGACTAGCGACGTACAATGAGCAGTTCTTC
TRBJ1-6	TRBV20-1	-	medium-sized	CSARVPGGNSPLHF	TGCAGTGCTAGAGTACCCGGGGGTAATTCACCCCTCCACTTT
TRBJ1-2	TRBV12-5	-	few	CANYGYTF	TGTGCTAACTATGGCTACACCTTC
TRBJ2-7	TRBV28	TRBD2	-	CASSPWGGSYEQYF	TGTGCCAGCAGCCCCTGGGGGGGATCCTACGAGCAGTACTTC
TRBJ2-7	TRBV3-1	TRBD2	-	CASSQGQGLAGGRAYF	TGTGCCAGCAGCCAAGGACAGGGACTAGCGGGAGGAAGGGCGTACTTC
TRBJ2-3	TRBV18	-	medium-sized	CASQTYNTDTQYF	TGTGCCAGCCAAACCTATAACACAGATACGCAGTATTTT
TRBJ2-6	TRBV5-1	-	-	CASRVSGANVLTF	TGCGCCAGCAGGGTATCTGGGGCCAACGTCCTGACTTTC
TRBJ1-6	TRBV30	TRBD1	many	CAWSVRDRANSPLHF	TGTGCCTGGAGTGTCCGAGACAGGGCTAATTCACCCCTCCACTTT
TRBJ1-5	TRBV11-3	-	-	CASSLTNRVYQPQHF	TGTGCCAGCAGCTTAACAAACAGGGTGTATCAGCCCCAGCATTTT
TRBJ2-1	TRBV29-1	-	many	CSVGPSEQFF	TGCAGCGTTGGGCCCAGTGAGCAGTTCTTC
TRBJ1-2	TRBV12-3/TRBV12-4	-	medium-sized	CASSFRVGTIGYTF	TGTGCCAGCAGTTTCAGGGTGGGAACTATCGGCTACACCTTC
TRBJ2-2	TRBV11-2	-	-	CASSLNLGPTGELFF	TGTGCCAGCAGCTTAAACCTCGGTCCAACCGGGGAGCTGTTTTTT
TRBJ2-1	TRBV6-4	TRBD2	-	CASSDSAGYNEQFF	TGTGCCAGCAGTGACTCAGCGGGATACAATGAGCAGTTCTTC
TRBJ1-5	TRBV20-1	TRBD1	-	CSARTGLFNQPQHF	TGCAGTGCTAGGACAGGGTTGTTCAATCAGCCCCAGCATTTT
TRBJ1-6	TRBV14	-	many	CASSPKRRGSFFSPLHF	TGTGCCAGCAGCCCTAAGAGGAGGGGATCGTTCTTTTCACCCCTCCACTTT
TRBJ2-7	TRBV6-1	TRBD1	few	CASSGRDRGLEQYF	TGTGCCAGCAGTGGCCGGGACAGGGGACTCGAGCAGTACTTC
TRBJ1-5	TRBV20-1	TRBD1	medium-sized	CSARDRDRGNQPQHF	TGCAGTGCTAGAGATAGGGACAGGGGAAATCAGCCCCAGCATTTT
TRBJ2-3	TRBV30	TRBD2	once	CAWTGGAGDTQYF	TGTGCCTGGACCGGGGGGGCCGGGGATACGCAGTATTTT
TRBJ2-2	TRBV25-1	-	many	CASSAGELFF	TGTGCCAGCAGTGCCGGGGAGCTGTTTTTT
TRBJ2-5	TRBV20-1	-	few	CSVPTPAETQYF	TGCAGTGTTCCGACTCCCGCGGAGACCCAGTACTTC
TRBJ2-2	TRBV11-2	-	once	CASKRGMETGELFF	TGTGCCAGCAAAAGGGGAATGGAAACCGGGGAGCTGTTTTTT
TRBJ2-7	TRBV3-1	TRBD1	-	CASSPTGRGSYEQYF	TGTGCCAGCAGTCCGACAGGGCGAGGCTCCTACGAGCAGTACTTC
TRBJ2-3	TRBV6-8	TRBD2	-	CASSPTTSGRALTDTQYF	TGTGCCAGCAGTCCGACCACTAGCGGGAGGGCCCTCACAGATACGCAGTATTTT
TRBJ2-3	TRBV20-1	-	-	CSARDIRESPDTQYF	TGCAGTGCTAGAGATATACGGGAGAGCCCAGATACGCAGTATTTT
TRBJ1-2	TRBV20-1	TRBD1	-	CSAFGQGKANYGYTF	TGCAGTGCATTTGGACAGGGCAAAGCTAACTATGGCTACACCTTC
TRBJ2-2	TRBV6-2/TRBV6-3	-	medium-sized	CASSRGGGELFF	TGTGCCAGTTCGAGGGGTGGCGGGGAGCTGTTTTTT
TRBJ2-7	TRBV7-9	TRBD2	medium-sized	CASGRESYEQYF	TGTGCCAGCGGGAGGGAATCCTACGAGCAGTACTTC
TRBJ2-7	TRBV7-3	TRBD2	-	CASSLGGSLSYEQYF	TGTGCCAGCAGCTTAGGCGGGAGCCTCTCCTACGAGCAGTACTTC